What follows are 32 T cell receptor beta chains derived from one specimen sequenced in a study of blood T cell repertoires in COVID-19. Sequenced by immunoSEQ multiplex PCR; TCRdb stores in-frame clones only, minus some. Among some 200,000 clones, approximately 85% were seen once, and the ten largest hold around 11%. The sequenced sample consisted of PBMCs or T cells enriched from blood (not recorded which). The receptors stem from a man aged 40-49 years who had recovered from COVID-19.

CDR3 residues: CASGPPDSRNTEAFF. In nucleotides, the CDR3 is TGTGCTAGTGGTCCCCCGGACAGCCGGAACACTGAAGCTTTCTTT. The chain employs TRBV12-5 and TRBJ1-1; tentatively, D is TRBD1 (6 bases). Per germline, CDR1 LGHNT and CDR2 FRNRAP. The CDR3 has 15 residues. The V gene lost 5 bases and the J gene lost 1 base, with 14 bases spanning the gap.

The rearrangement uses TRBV3-1 (or the pseudogene TRBV3-2) and TRBJ2-7, with D perhaps TRBD2 (5 bases). This CDR3 contains 15 residues. Germline V gene sequence: CDR1 LGHDT, CDR2 YNNKEL (reference sequence). V dropped 4 bases and J dropped 3 bases, with 16 bases sitting between them. The CDR3 region has the DNA TGTGCCAGCAGCCCCCTTAGAGGGAGTTTCTACGAGCAGTACTTC. The encoded protein is CASSPLRGSFYEQYF.

The rearrangement joins TRBV6-2 or TRBV6-3 to TRBJ2-7, with TRBD1 as a possible D gene (6 bases). Trimming shortened V by 3 bases and J by 7 bases, and 22 bases separated the two germline ends. Germline V gene sequence: CDR1 MNHEY, CDR2 SVGEGT. The CDR3 totals 16 residues. The CDR3 loop is CASSYSKYTGTREQYF. CDR3 DNA: TGTGCCAGCAGTTATTCGAAGTATACAGGGACACGGGAGCAGTACTTC.

The V call is TRBV18, the J call TRBJ1-1; possibly TRBD1 for D (6 bases). V lost 8 bases, J lost 1 base, and 11 bases lay in between. The CDR3 spans 13 residues. Germline CDR1 is KGHSH and CDR2 is LQKENI. CDR3 sequence: CASRGGRNTEAFF. CDR3 DNA sequence: TGTGCCAGCCGTGGGGGCAGGAACACTGAAGCTTTCTTT.

The table lists this clone with a count of one. The CDR3 is CASRGALSNQPQHF. In DNA form, the CDR3 reads TGTGCCAGCAGGGGGGCCCTTAGCAATCAGCCCCAGCATTTT. The chain is built from TRBV2 and TRBJ1-5; D is possibly TRBD1 (6 bases). The germline V gene has CDR1 SNHLY and CDR2 FYNNEI. V was pared by 6 bases and J by 0 bases, with 9 bases between. The CDR3 is made up of 14 amino acids.

This chain uses TRBV5-1 with TRBJ2-6; 8 nucleotides match TRBD1. The CDR3 extends over 19 amino acids. Germline V gene lookup returns CDR1 SGHRS and CDR2 YFSETQ. The ends lost 3 bases at V and 0 bases at J; junction bases unmatched: 11. CDR3 bases: TGCGCCAGCAGCTCGAATTACATAACAGGGGGCTCTGGGGCCAACGTCCTGACTTTC. This encodes CASSSNYITGGSGANVLTF.

The chain combines TRBV7-3 with TRBJ2-3; a possible D gene is TRBD1 (5 bases). Deletions cut 4 bases from V and 4 bases from J, with 12 bases between. The CDR3 loop spans 14 amino acids. CDR1 SGHTA and CDR2 FQGTGA come from the germline V gene. The CDR3 coding sequence is TGTGCCAGCAGCTCCAACCTAGGGGCAGATACGCAGTATTTT. It translates to CASSSNLGADTQYF.

This chain uses TRBV19 with TRBJ1-4; 7 bases align to TRBD1. The J segment lost 6 bases and the V segment lost 3 bases, leaving 13 bases of the junction unmatched. Germline V gene data show CDR1 as LNHDA and CDR2 as SQIVND (reference sequence). The CDR3 spans 17 residues. CDR3 DNA sequence: TGTGCCAGTAGTATGAGGGGGGTATCGGGACAGCATGAAAAACTGTTTTTT. Its translation is CASSMRGVSGQHEKLFF. The whole variable domain, filled in from reference TRBV19 and TRBJ1-4, reads DGGITQSPKYLFRKEGQNVTLSCEQNLNHDAMYWYRQDPGQGLRLIYYSQIVNDFQKGDIAEGYSVSREKKESFPLTVTSAQKNPTAFYLCASSMRGVSGQHEKLFFGSGTQLSVL.

The chain has TRBV30 and TRBJ2-7; 12 nucleotides agree with TRBD2. Trimming at V came to 2 bases and at J to 0 bases, leaving 14 bases not matched to a gene. Germline values: CDR1 GTSNPN, CDR2 SVGIG (reference sequence). This CDR3 spans 19 amino acids. CDR3 residues: CAWSPTSGRPDWSSYEQYF. DNA for the CDR3: TGTGCCTGGAGTCCTACTAGCGGGAGGCCCGATTGGAGCTCCTACGAGCAGTACTTC.

V gene TRBV6-5 combines with J gene TRBJ2-7, with 10 bases fitting TRBD2. The length of the CDR3 is 15 residues. V was clipped by 0 bases and J by 3 bases; unmatched bases: 2. Germline V lookup: CDR1 MNHEY, CDR2 SVGAGI. CDR3 amino acids: CASSYSKREGYEQYV. As DNA, the CDR3 is TGTGCCAGCAGTTACTCGAAGCGGGAGGGCTACGAGCAGTACGTC.

Details on this clone: This same CDR3 is encoded by further DNA sequences in the sample. This chain uses TRBV15 with TRBJ1-2; no definite D call. Trimming removed 1 base from V and 8 bases from J, with 11 bases in between. Germline V gene lookup returns CDR1 LNHNV and CDR2 YYDKDF (reference sequence). The CDR3 has 13 amino acids. The CDR3 DNA is TGTGCCACCAGCAGAGGTGCGGGAGACGGCTACACCTTC. It codes for CATSRGAGDGYTF. The entire variable domain, with the rest obtained from reference TRBV15 and TRBJ1-2, is as follows: DAMVIQNPRYQVTQFGKPVTLSCSQTLNHNVMYWYQQKSSQAPKLLFHYYDKDFNNEADTPDNFQSRRPNTSFCFLDIRSPGLGDTAMYLCATSRGAGDGYTFGSGTRLTVV.

J is TRBJ2-1 and V is TRBV11-2; 7 bases map to TRBD1. The germline CDR1 and CDR2 sequences are SGHAT and FQNNGV. Trimming removed 1 base from V and 8 bases from J; junction bases left unmatched: 11. The CDR3 covers 16 residues. DNA of the CDR3: TGTGCCAGCAGCTTAGGGTCCCGACAGGGCGGCTATGAGCAGTTCTTC. It specifies CASSLGSRQGGYEQFF.

As for this clone: The identical CDR3 is also encoded by other nucleotide sequences in the sample. The chain employs TRBV30 and TRBJ1-5; D ambiguous. The CDR3 covers 13 residues. Trimming shortened V by 4 bases and J by 5 bases, and 12 bases separated the two germline ends. Per germline, CDR1 GTSNPN and CDR2 SVGIG (reference sequence). The CDR3 sequence is CAWNRGGDQPQHF. CDR3 DNA sequence: TGTGCCTGGAATCGCGGAGGCGATCAGCCCCAGCATTTT.

DNA for the CDR3: TGTGCCAGCAGCCAAGTCCCGGGACAAGGGGGTGAAAAACTGTTTTTT. It specifies CASSQVPGQGGEKLFF. J is TRBJ1-4 and V is TRBV3-1 (or the pseudogene TRBV3-2); tentative D call: TRBD1 (6 bases). CDR1 is LGHDT, CDR2 YNNKEL, per germline (reference sequence). Trimming removed 1 base at V and 7 bases at J, with 16 bases between. There are 16 residues in the CDR3.

The chain uses TRBV19 and TRBJ2-2; the D gene is possibly TRBD2 (5 bases). The CDR3 runs 14 residues. The germline gives CDR1 LNHDA, CDR2 SQIVND (reference sequence). Deletions cut 4 bases from V and 2 bases from J, with 8 bases between. CDR3 protein: CASSTRGNTGELFF. CDR3 in DNA: TGTGCCAGTAGTACTCGGGGTAACACCGGGGAGCTGTTTTTT.

A note on this clone: The junction departs from the called germline gene at one end, perhaps through a read error. V and J are TRBV2 and TRBJ1-2; D ambiguous. Germline CDR1 reads SNHLY; CDR2 reads FYNNEI. The CDR3 contains 11 residues. The CDR3 is CASNILIGFFF. CDR3 sequence (DNA): TGTGCCAGCAATATATTAATCGGTTTTTTCTTC.

The chain employs TRBV20-1 and TRBJ2-7; 8 nucleotides match TRBD2. CDR3 size: 10 residues. J gave up 12 bases and V 6 bases, and 7 bases lay outside the gene matches. The germline V gene has CDR1 DFQATT and CDR2 SNEGSKA (reference sequence). CDR3 nucleotide sequence: TGCAGTGCAGGACTAGCCCGACCGTACTTC. Its protein is CSAGLARPYF.

The chain recombines TRBV13 with TRBJ2-1; maybe TRBD2 (6 bases). Trimming removed 3 bases from V and 6 bases from J, with 12 bases in between. Germline V gene data show CDR1 as PRHDT and CDR2 as FYEKMQ (reference sequence). This CDR3 is built from 14 residues. The CDR3 DNA reads as TGTGCCAGCAGCTTTGCCGGGACTTTCAATGAGCAGTTCTTC. It is translated as CASSFAGTFNEQFF.

The V gene is TRBV6-5, the J gene TRBJ1-5; D possibly corresponds to TRBD1 (5 bases). CDR3 length: 14 residues. CDR1 MNHEY and CDR2 SVGAGI come from the germline V gene. V was cut by 7 bases and J by 3 bases, with 13 bases left in between. CDR3: CASKKSGSNQPQHF. The DNA of the CDR3 is TGTGCCAGCAAAAAGTCAGGGTCCAATCAGCCCCAGCATTTT.

This clone has only one observation. This chain connects TRBV6-5 to TRBJ1-2; TRBD1 agrees at 8 bases. The J segment lost 3 bases and the V segment lost 8 bases, leaving 11 bases of the junction unmatched. Germline V gives CDR1 MNHEY, CDR2 SVGAGI. The CDR3 extends over 15 amino acids. CDR3 sequence: CASGGQGAGDYGYTF. CDR3 DNA: TGTGCCAGCGGAGGACAGGGTGCCGGAGACTATGGCTACACCTTC.

V and J are TRBV24-1 and TRBJ2-5; D is unresolved. Germline V gene lookup returns CDR1 KGHDR and CDR2 SFDVKD. The CDR3 sequence is 15 residues long. Trimming cost V 2 bases and J 0 bases, with 9 bases left between them. CDR3 DNA: TGTGCCACCAGTGATTACTCTGCTAACCAAGAGACCCAGTACTTC. It codes for CATSDYSANQETQYF.

This chain links TRBV19 with TRBJ1-1; 7 bases are a match to TRBD1. The CDR3 has 18 amino acids. CDR1 is LNHDA and CDR2 is SQIVND in the germline V gene (reference sequence). The V gene end was trimmed by 4 bases and the J gene end by 2 bases; junction bases not matched to a gene: 16. CDR3 in DNA: TGTGCCAGTAGTACCCCATCAACAGGGGATCGTGGCAACACTGAAGCTTTCTTT. It translates to CASSTPSTGDRGNTEAFF.

The chain recombines TRBV11-2 with TRBJ2-3; tentatively, D is TRBD1 (6 bases). The V end was cut by 5 bases, the J end by 2 bases, with 11 bases between. The CDR3 totals 14 residues. CDR1 SGHAT and CDR2 FQNNGV come from the germline V gene. The CDR3 DNA reads as TGTGCCAGCAGCCAGGGGCGGGTCACAGATACGCAGTATTTT. Encoded protein: CASSQGRVTDTQYF.

The gene calls are TRBV15 and TRBJ1-5; the D gene is possibly TRBD1 (6 bases). This CDR3 region has 15 residues. V was cut by 0 bases and J by 7 bases, with 13 bases left in between. In germline, CDR1 is LNHNV, CDR2 YYDKDF (reference sequence). CDR3 DNA: TGTGCCACCAGCAGAGATGTTGGGGGGGCCCAGCCCCAGCATTTT. Translation: CATSRDVGGAQPQHF.

V usage is TRBV5-5 and J usage is TRBJ1-1, with D possibly being TRBD1 (6 bases). Germline V gene data show CDR1 as SGHKS and CDR2 as YYEKEE (reference sequence). With 1 base removed from V and 0 bases from J, the gap between germline ends came to 10 bases. The CDR3 spans 15 residues. The CDR3 reads CASSLSWGLNTEAFF. CDR3 nucleotides: TGTGCCAGCAGCTTGTCTTGGGGGCTGAACACTGAAGCTTTCTTT. Drawing the rest from reference TRBV5-5 and TRBJ1-1, the complete variable domain is DAGVTQSPTHLIKTRGQQVTLRCSPISGHKSVSWYQQVLGQGPQFIFQYYEKEERGRGNFPDRFSARQFPNYSSELNVNALLLGDSALYLCASSLSWGLNTEAFFGQGTRLTVV.

The chain employs TRBV28 and TRBJ2-4; possibly TRBD1 for D (5 bases). The ends were cut back, 2 bases at V and 0 bases at J, with 20 bases in the middle. The CDR3 covers 19 residues. CDR1 and CDR2 from the germline V gene are MDHEN and SYDVKM. The CDR3 nucleotides are TGTGCCAGCAGTTTACCCTCTGTAGGACAACTCGTAGCCAAAAACATTCAGTACTTC. This sequence encodes CASSLPSVGQLVAKNIQYF. The variable domain in full, with the rest retrieved from reference TRBV28 and TRBJ2-4, is DVKVTQSSRYLVKRTGEKVFLECVQDMDHENMFWYRQDPGLGLRLIYFSYDVKMKEKGDIPEGYSVSREKKERFSLILESASTNQTSMYLCASSLPSVGQLVAKNIQYFGAGTRLSVL.

The gene calls are TRBV7-8 and TRBJ2-1, with TRBD2 matching 10 bases. This CDR3 comprises 16 residues. The V gene's germline CDR1 is SGHVS and CDR2 FQNEAQ. Trimming cost V 1 base and J 9 bases; bases outside gene matches: 9. The CDR3 DNA follows: TGTGCCAGCAGCTTAGATTTCCTAGCGGGGGACGGTGAGCAGTTCTTC. Its translation: CASSLDFLAGDGEQFF.

In this sample, this clone turned up a few times. The J gene is TRBJ2-7, the V gene TRBV28; D is undetermined. Germline V gene data show CDR1 as MDHEN and CDR2 as SYDVKM. Trimming pared 3 bases from V and 6 bases from J, leaving 9 bases between. The CDR3 loop spans 12 amino acids. CDR3 coding DNA: TGTGCCAGCAGTTTGGTACAGATCGAGCAGTACTTC. Encoded protein: CASSLVQIEQYF.

The chain joins TRBV6-5 to TRBJ2-1; TRBD1 matches 7 bases. There are 15 residues in the CDR3. The junction had 6 bases not matched to a gene; V was cut back by 5 bases and J by 2 bases. The V gene's germline CDR1 is MNHEY and CDR2 SVGAGI. The CDR3 protein is CASSKQGPTYNEQFF. The CDR3 coding sequence is TGTGCCAGCAGTAAACAGGGGCCTACCTACAATGAGCAGTTCTTC.

The CDR3 here is CASSLASGGISGQFF. CDR3 sequence (DNA): TGTGCCAGCAGCTTAGCTAGCGGGGGAATTAGTGGGCAGTTCTTC. V gene TRBV7-2 combines with J gene TRBJ2-1; 9 nucleotides align to TRBD2. Germline CDR1 SGHTA, CDR2 FQGNSA. The V gene end was trimmed by 0 bases and the J gene end by 12 bases; junction bases not matched to a gene: 9. The CDR3 is 15 amino acids.

The chain combines TRBV4-3 with TRBJ2-7, with D perhaps TRBD2 (6 bases). Germline V CDR1 and CDR2: LGHNA, YSLEER. Trimming pared 1 base from V and 5 bases from J, leaving 9 bases between. CDR3 size: 13 residues. CDR3 amino acids: CASSQGGVDEQYF. The CDR3 coding sequence is TGCGCCAGCAGCCAAGGCGGGGTCGACGAGCAGTACTTC.

This chain's CDR3 is CASSTLAGGDQDTQYF. CDR3 bases: TGTGCCAGCAGCACCCTAGCGGGAGGAGATCAAGATACGCAGTATTTT. This chain connects TRBV27 to TRBJ2-3; 11 positions match TRBD2. There are 16 residues in the CDR3. Germline V CDR1 and CDR2: MNHEY, SMNVEV (reference sequence). Germline trimming cut 6 bases from V and 5 bases from J; bases unmatched to any gene: 10.